Listed here are 6 T cell receptor beta chains from one sample, sequenced in a study of blood T cell repertoires in COVID-19. Produced via immunoSEQ multiplex PCR; TCRdb's table is partial and in-frame only. The sample has 160,000 or so clones, around 74% seen once; the top ten hold more than 6.5%. Sequencing used peripheral blood. These receptors originate from a woman in her sixties with COVID-19, enrolled during active disease.

This chain links TRBV6-5 with TRBJ1-1; D ambiguous. This CDR3 has 13 residues. Looked up from germline, CDR1 is MNHEY and CDR2 is SVGAGI. V was cut by 9 bases and J by 4 bases, with 15 bases left in between. Here the CDR3 DNA reads TGTGCCAGTACTTTCGGGGTGGGCACTGAAGCTTTCTTT. Its translation is CASTFGVGTEAFF.

The V gene is TRBV5-4, the J gene TRBJ2-5, with 8 bases that match TRBD2. The CDR3 has 14 residues. Germline CDR1 reads SGHNT; CDR2 reads YYREEE (reference sequence). V dropped 6 bases and J dropped 8; count of bases not matched to a gene: 12. CDR3 sequence (DNA): TGTGCCAGCACCCGGGCCGGCGCGGGAGGAACCCAGTACTTC. This encodes CASTRAGAGGTQYF.

CDR3 sequence reads: CASSSGTSGTDTQYF. In nucleotides, the CDR3 is TGTGCCAGCAGCTCCGGGACTAGCGGCACAGATACGCAGTATTTT. V is TRBV7-2 and J is TRBJ2-3, with 10 positions matching TRBD2. V trimming: 4 bases; J trimming: 1 base; junction bases outside the gene matches: 2. Germline V gene lookup returns CDR1 SGHTA and CDR2 FQGNSA. The CDR3 is 15 residues long.

The chain has TRBV5-1 and TRBJ2-1; tentatively, D is TRBD2 (6 bases). CDR1 SGHRS and CDR2 YFSETQ come from the germline V gene. Trimming pared 0 bases from V and 2 bases from J, leaving 12 bases between. The CDR3 extends over 16 amino acids. The CDR3 nucleotides read TGCGCCAGCAGCTTGGATGGAGGGGACGCCTACAATGAGCAGTTCTTC. Protein: CASSLDGGDAYNEQFF.

The CDR3 loop reads CASSVEREGTGELFF. CDR3 coding DNA: TGTGCCAGCAGCGTAGAGCGGGAGGGCACCGGGGAGCTGTTTTTT. V usage is TRBV9 and J usage is TRBJ2-2; 10 nucleotides match TRBD2. The V and J ends lost 0 bases and 4 bases, in that order; junction bases with no gene match: 0. The CDR3 extends over 15 amino acids. From germline, CDR1 is SGDLS and CDR2 YYNGEE.

The chain uses TRBV12-3 or TRBV12-4 and TRBJ2-1; D is uncertain. The CDR3 covers 12 residues. Trimming removed 11 bases from V and 5 bases from J, with 13 bases in between. CDR3 sequence (DNA): TGTGCCTCCTTCGGTCTTGACAATGAGCAGTTCTTC. This gives the protein CASFGLDNEQFF.